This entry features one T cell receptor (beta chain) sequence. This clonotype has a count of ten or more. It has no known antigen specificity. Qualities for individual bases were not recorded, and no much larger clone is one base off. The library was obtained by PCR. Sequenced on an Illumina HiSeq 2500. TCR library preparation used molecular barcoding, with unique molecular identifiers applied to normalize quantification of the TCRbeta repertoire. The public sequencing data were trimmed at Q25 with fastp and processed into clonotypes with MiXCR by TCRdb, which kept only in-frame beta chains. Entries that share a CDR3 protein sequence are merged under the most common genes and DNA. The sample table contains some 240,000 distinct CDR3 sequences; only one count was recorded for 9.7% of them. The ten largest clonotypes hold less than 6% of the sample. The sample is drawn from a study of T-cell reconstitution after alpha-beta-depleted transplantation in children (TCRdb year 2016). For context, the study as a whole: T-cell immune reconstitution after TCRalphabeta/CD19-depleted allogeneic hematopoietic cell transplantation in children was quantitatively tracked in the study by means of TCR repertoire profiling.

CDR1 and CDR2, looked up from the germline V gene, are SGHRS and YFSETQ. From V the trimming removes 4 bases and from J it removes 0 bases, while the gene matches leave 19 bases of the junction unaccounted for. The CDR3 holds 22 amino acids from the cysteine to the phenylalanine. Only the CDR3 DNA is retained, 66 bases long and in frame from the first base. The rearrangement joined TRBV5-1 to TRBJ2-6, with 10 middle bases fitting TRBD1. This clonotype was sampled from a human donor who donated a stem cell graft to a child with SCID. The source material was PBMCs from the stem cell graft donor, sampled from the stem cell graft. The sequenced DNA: TGCGCCAGCAGCCCCAAGACAGGGGGCTGGGGCTATCAACACTCTGGGGCCAACGTCCTGACTTTC. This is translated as CASSPKTGGWGYQHSGANVLTF.